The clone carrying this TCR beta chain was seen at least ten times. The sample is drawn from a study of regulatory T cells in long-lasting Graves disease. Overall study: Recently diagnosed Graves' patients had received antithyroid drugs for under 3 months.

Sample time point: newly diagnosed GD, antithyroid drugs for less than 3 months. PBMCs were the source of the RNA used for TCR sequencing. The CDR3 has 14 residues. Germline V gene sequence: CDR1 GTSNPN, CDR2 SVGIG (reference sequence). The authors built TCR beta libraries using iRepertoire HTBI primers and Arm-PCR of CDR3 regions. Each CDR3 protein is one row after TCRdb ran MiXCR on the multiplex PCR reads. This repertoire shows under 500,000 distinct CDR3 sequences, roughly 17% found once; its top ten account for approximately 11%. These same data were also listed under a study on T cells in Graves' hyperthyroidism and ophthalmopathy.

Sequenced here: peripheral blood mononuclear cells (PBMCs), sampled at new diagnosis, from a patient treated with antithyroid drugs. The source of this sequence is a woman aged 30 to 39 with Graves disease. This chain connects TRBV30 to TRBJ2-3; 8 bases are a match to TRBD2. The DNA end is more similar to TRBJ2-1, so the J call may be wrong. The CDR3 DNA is TGTGCCTGGAGTGTCTCTAGCGGGTTAACTGAGCAGTTCTTC. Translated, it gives CAWSVSSGLTEQFF.